This T cell receptor (beta chain) is drawn from a study of response to subunit inactivated influenza vaccine. TCRdb reprocessed the RT-PCR reads with MiXCR, giving one entry per CDR3 protein. The sample has 550,000 to 800,000 distinct CDR3 sequences; approximately 15% are singletons. Trimming pared 4 bases from V and 2 bases from J, leaving 17 bases between. The CDR3 is made up of 16 amino acids. Study results and limitations: Each seasonal influenza vaccination recruits few new T cells, the authors suggested.

As to this clonotype: Antigen specificity is unknown.

The starting material was PBMCs from blood, obtained about 13 days after vaccination. The rearrangement links TRBV12-3 or TRBV12-4 to TRBJ1-2; TRBD1 is a possible D gene (5 bases). The receptor comes from a man between 50 and 59 years old who received an inactivated influenza vaccine. The CDR3 spells CASSSLGGSGNYGYTF. CDR3 DNA sequence: TGTGCCAGCAGTTCCCTTGGGGGGTCCGGGAACTATGGCTACACCTTC.